Shown below are 16 T cell receptor beta chains from a single sample sequenced in a study of T cell responses to AZD1222 COVID-19 vaccine. The method was immunoSEQ multiplex PCR; TCRdb's version includes in-frame clones alone and lacks a portion of them. The data contain 100,000 to 150,000 clones, 75% to 90% of them seen just once; the ten biggest clones take up around 1.6%. Source: peripheral blood, taken on day 0 of AZD1222 vaccination. These receptors were taken from an adult in good health.

The chain recombines TRBV28 with TRBJ1-6, with unresolved D. The CDR3 is 15 residues long. The germline V gene encodes CDR1 MDHEN and CDR2 SYDVKM. The V end was cut by 8 bases, the J end by 0 bases, with 11 bases between. Here the CDR3 DNA reads TGTGCCAGCGACGGAGCGAGCTCCTATAATTCACCCCTCCACTTT. Protein product: CASDGASSYNSPLHF.

The chain joins TRBV30 to TRBJ1-5; maybe TRBD1 (6 bases). The CDR3 has 13 residues. Germline assignment: CDR1 GTSNPN and CDR2 SVGIG (reference sequence). V was cut by 3 bases and J by 4 bases, with 10 bases left in between. For the CDR3, the DNA is TGTGCCTGGAGCCCGGGGGCTAATCAGCCCCAGCATTTT. This sequence encodes CAWSPGANQPQHF.

This chain connects TRBV6-5 to TRBJ1-5, with 7 positions matching TRBD1. With 6 bases clipped from V and 0 bases from J, the junction kept 5 bases outside the gene matches. The CDR3 contains 15 residues. The germline CDR1 and CDR2 sequences are MNHEY and SVGAGI. The CDR3 nucleotides are TGTGCCAGCAGGCTGTACAGGGGTAGCAATCAGCCCCAGCATTTT. Protein sequence: CASRLYRGSNQPQHF.

This clone was counted only a few times. The chain employs TRBV11-2 and TRBJ2-4; D remains unclear. CDR1 SGHAT and CDR2 FQNNGV come from the germline V gene. Deletions cut 1 base from V and 15 bases from J, with 16 bases between. This CDR3 contains 13 residues. In nucleotides, the CDR3 is TGTGCCAGCAGCTTAGTCGTATGGGGAAAACGGTACTTC. This translates into CASSLVVWGKRYF.

A few counts support this clone. The chain couples TRBV28 to TRBJ1-2, with D possibly being TRBD1 (5 bases). V gave up 6 bases and J gave up 0 bases, with 11 bases separating them. The CDR3 is 14 residues long. Germline assignment: CDR1 MDHEN and CDR2 SYDVKM. CDR3 amino acids: CASSRDRANYGYTF. The CDR3 bases are TGTGCCAGCAGCCGAGACAGAGCTAACTATGGCTACACCTTC.

Here the CDR3 reads CASSQEFLTGDVQPQHF. The CDR3 coding sequence is TGTGCCAGCAGCCAAGAGTTTTTGACAGGGGATGTTCAGCCCCAGCATTTT. This chain uses TRBV4-2 with TRBJ1-5, with 8 bases identical to TRBD1. Germline trimming cut 0 bases from V and 6 bases from J; bases unmatched to any gene: 10. The germline V gene has CDR1 LGHNA and CDR2 YNFKEQ. The CDR3 has 17 amino acids.

The chain combines TRBV5-1 with TRBJ1-1; D may be TRBD1 (5 bases). This CDR3 is built from 14 residues. Between the trimmed V and J ends, which lost 4 bases and 1 base, there was a span of 11 bases. From germline, CDR1 is SGHRS and CDR2 YFSETQ. This chain's CDR3 is CASSPQGTNTEAFF. The CDR3 DNA follows: TGCGCCAGCAGCCCTCAGGGCACGAACACTGAAGCTTTCTTT.

The chain couples TRBV9 to TRBJ2-5; D might be TRBD2 (6 bases). Per germline, CDR1 SGDLS and CDR2 YYNGEE. V was cut by 0 bases and J by 5 bases, with 17 bases left in between. The CDR3 is 16 residues long. The CDR3 DNA reads as TGTGCCAGCAGCGTAGAGGGCGGGGTCTTTCAGGAGACCCAGTACTTC. Amino acids: CASSVEGGVFQETQYF. Full variable domain (missing parts from reference TRBV9 and TRBJ2-5): DSGVTQTPKHLITATGQRVTLRCSPRSGDLSVYWYQQSLDQGLQFLIQYYNGEERAKGNILERFSAQQFPDLHSELNLSSLELGDSALYFCASSVEGGVFQETQYFGPGTRLLVL.

This clone was observed a few times. The rearrangement uses TRBV5-4 and TRBJ2-1; TRBD1 matches at 10 bases. CDR1 is SGHNT and CDR2 is YYREEE in the germline V gene (reference sequence). V lost 0 bases, J lost 3 bases, and 3 bases stayed unmatched. The CDR3 length is 16 residues. CDR3 protein: CASSLGQGAIYNEQFF. Here the CDR3 DNA reads TGTGCCAGCAGCTTGGGACAGGGGGCGATCTACAATGAGCAGTTCTTC.

The chain employs TRBV25-1 and TRBJ1-4; D may be TRBD1 (5 bases). Trimming left V 4 bases short and J 8 bases short, with 11 bases between. The CDR3 covers 13 residues. Germline V gene data show CDR1 as MGHDK and CDR2 as SYGVNS. CDR3: CASSVQGREKLFF. The CDR3 DNA follows: TGTGCCAGCAGTGTTCAGGGAAGGGAAAAACTGTTTTTT.

This chain uses TRBV28 with TRBJ2-5; D unclear. CDR1 and CDR2 (germline): MDHEN, SYDVKM. The CDR3 runs 13 residues. The germline V and J ends were trimmed by 6 bases and 4 bases, with 12 bases remaining between them. In nucleotides, the CDR3 is TGTGCCAGCAGCCCCTTGGGTAGAGAGACCCAGTACTTC. As protein: CASSPLGRETQYF.

This clone occurred a few times. The chain has TRBV6-5 and TRBJ1-2; 10 positions match TRBD1. CDR3 length equals 14 residues. Germline trimming cut 10 bases from V and 6 bases from J; bases unmatched to any gene: 11. CDR1 MNHEY and CDR2 SVGAGI come from the germline V gene. The CDR3 DNA reads TGTGCCACGATTAGACAGGGGGCAGGGAATGGCTACACCTTC. Translating gives CATIRQGAGNGYTF.

The chain recombines TRBV18 with TRBJ1-2, with D maybe TRBD1 (5 bases). Germline V gene sequence: CDR1 KGHSH, CDR2 LQKENI. Trimming removed 6 bases at V and 6 bases at J, with 20 bases between. The CDR3 spans 15 residues. The CDR3 DNA reads as TGTGCCAGCTCTCTCGGGACGGCCCCTCTGAATGGCTACACCTTC. This translates into CASSLGTAPLNGYTF.

This clone was seen just once. The chain carries TRBV19 and TRBJ1-1, with 12 bases aligning to TRBD1. Germline assignment: CDR1 LNHDA and CDR2 SQIVND (reference sequence). V lost 5 bases to trimming and J lost 7 bases; unmatched junction nucleotides: 8. The CDR3 runs 15 residues. CDR3 nucleotides: TGTGCCAGTAGTCTTTCCGGGACAGGGGGCGTTGAAGCTTTCTTT. Its translation: CASSLSGTGGVEAFF.

The J gene is TRBJ2-7, the V gene TRBV4-3, with unresolved D. Trimming took 4 bases from V and 5 from J, leaving 15 bases between them. Germline CDR1 reads LGHNA; CDR2 reads YSLEER. This CDR3 contains 14 residues. The chain's CDR3 is CASSLSMVSNEQYF. The CDR3 DNA is TGCGCCAGCAGCCTAAGTATGGTTAGCAACGAGCAGTACTTC.

The gene calls are TRBV4-2 and TRBJ2-1; 13 bases are shared with TRBD2. Per germline, CDR1 LGHNA and CDR2 YNFKEQ. CDR3 length equals 17 residues. V was clipped by 5 bases and J by 4 bases; unmatched bases: 8. CDR3 loop: CASSSRLAGGLYNEQFF. The DNA of the CDR3 is TGTGCCAGCAGCTCCCGACTAGCGGGGGGCTTATACAATGAGCAGTTCTTC.